Below are 32 T cell receptor beta chains sequenced from a single sample in a study of T cells in Graves' hyperthyroidism and ophthalmopathy (dated by TCRdb to between 2018 and 2020). Library construction relied on multiplex PCR. Instrument on record: Illumina HiSeq 2000. The TCR beta CDR3 regions were amplified from RNA transcripts. For the first round of RT-PCR on the TCR CDR3, the HTBI primer set was used together with the Qiagen OneStep RT-PCR kit. TCRdb trimmed public reads at Q25 via fastp, called clones via MiXCR and kept in-frame beta chains. Records with the same CDR3 protein are collapsed into one entry carrying the most frequent genes and DNA. For this sample there are about 350,000 distinct CDR3 sequences; approximately 15% appear just once. The leading ten clones occupy just under 25% of the sample. The sequencing input was blood. The receptors derive from a woman between 25 and 40 years old with Graves' hyperthyroidism.

V gene TRBV20-1 combines with J gene TRBJ2-5, with 8 positions matching TRBD2. CDR3 length equals 16 residues. J gave up 5 bases and V 0 bases, and 11 bases lay outside the gene matches. Germline loops: CDR1 DFQATT, CDR2 SNEGSKA (reference sequence). CDR3 sequence reads: CSARDHRAGVPETQYF. Here the CDR3 DNA reads TGCAGTGCTAGAGATCACCGAGCGGGAGTCCCGGAGACCCAGTACTTC.

This clonotype was seen more than once but under ten times. The chain couples TRBV7-9 to TRBJ1-2, with D perhaps TRBD1 (5 bases). V was trimmed by 0 bases and J by 7 bases, leaving 15 bases between them. Germline assignment: CDR1 SEHNR and CDR2 FQNEAQ (reference sequence). The CDR3 sequence is 15 residues long. The CDR3 coding sequence is TGTGCCAGCAGCTTAGCGATGAAGGGGAGAAGTGGCTACACCTTC. The encoded protein is CASSLAMKGRSGYTF.

This clonotype occurred many times. The chain is built from TRBV7-8 and TRBJ2-5; 8 nucleotides align to TRBD1. The V gene end was trimmed by 4 bases and the J gene end by 5 bases; junction bases not matched to a gene: 15. The CDR3 consists of 17 residues. CDR1 and CDR2 from the germline V gene are SGHVS and FQNEAQ. Here the CDR3 reads CASSSRRQGAWGETQYF. The DNA for the CDR3 is TGTGCCAGCAGCTCGCGACGGCAGGGGGCGTGGGGGGAGACCCAGTACTTC.

Comments on this clonotype: This clone may be a read error of a much larger clone one base away. The chain carries TRBV6-1 and TRBJ2-7, with TRBD1 matching over 9 bases. The CDR3 sequence is 15 residues long. In germline, CDR1 is MNHNS, CDR2 SASEGT. The CDR3 spells CAGSPGTGRSYEQYF. The CDR3 nucleotides are TGTGCCGGCAGTCCCGGGACAGGGCGCTCCTACGAGCAGTACTTC.

Concerning this clonotype: A much more abundant neighbour one base away suggests this may be a read error. The V gene is TRBV28, the J gene TRBJ2-7; possible D gene TRBD2, 7 bases. This CDR3 spans 12 amino acids. Germline CDR1 and CDR2: MDHEN and SYDVKM. The CDR3 sequence: CASCRGAYGQYF. As DNA, the CDR3 is TGTGCCAGCTGCCGGGGGGCCTACGGGCAGTACTTC.

The V call is TRBV6-5, the J call TRBJ2-1, with 7 bases matching TRBD2. This CDR3 contains 13 residues. The germline V gene has CDR1 MNHEY and CDR2 SVGAGI. J lost 6 bases, V lost 4 bases, and 3 bases had no gene match. CDR3 DNA: TGTGCCAGCAGTTCGGGGGGAGCCAATGAGCAGTTCTTC. This gives the protein CASSSGGANEQFF.

The table lists this clonotype with a few counts. J is TRBJ2-2 and V is TRBV14; 13 bases are shared with TRBD2. J lost 8 bases, V lost 0 bases, and 9 bases had no gene match. There are 18 residues in the CDR3. Per the germline V gene, CDR1 is SGHDN and CDR2 is FVKESK. The DNA for the CDR3 is TGTGCCAGCAGCCAAGAGGGACTAGCGGGACGGAGCCGGGGGGAGCTGTTTTTT. Residues: CASSQEGLAGRSRGELFF.

V gene TRBV4-1 combines with J gene TRBJ2-1, with D perhaps assigned TRBD1 or TRBD2 (5 bases each). The CDR3 loop spans 15 amino acids. Germline CDR1 reads MGHRA; CDR2 reads YSYEKL. V was pared by 1 base and J by 2 bases, with 9 bases between. The CDR3 reads CASSQGGTAYNEQFF. In nucleotides, the CDR3 is TGCGCCAGCAGCCAAGGGGGGACGGCCTACAATGAGCAGTTCTTC.

This clonotype was seen ten or more times. This chain links TRBV24-1 with TRBJ2-7, with 8 bases fitting TRBD1. Germline loops: CDR1 KGHDR, CDR2 SFDVKD. The CDR3 is 13 residues long. V shed 3 bases, J shed 6 bases, and the junction held 3 bases outside the gene matches. CDR3 region: CATSDRTGLEQYF. The CDR3 nucleotides read TGTGCCACCAGTGATCGGACAGGGCTCGAGCAGTACTTC.

There are many counts of this clonotype. V and J are TRBV2 and TRBJ2-7, with D perhaps TRBD1 or TRBD2 (6 bases each). The CDR3 loop spans 12 amino acids. The V gene's germline CDR1 is SNHLY and CDR2 FYNNEI. V was trimmed by 11 bases and J by 6 bases, leaving 17 bases between them. CDR3 sequence reads: CAGGTSQGEQYF. The CDR3 region has the DNA TGTGCCGGGGGGACAAGTCAGGGCGAGCAGTACTTC.

This clonotype was observed at least ten times. V is TRBV20-1 and J is TRBJ2-3; D may be TRBD2 (6 bases). V was pared by 6 bases and J by 2 bases, with 12 bases between. This CDR3 region has 13 residues. Germline CDR1 DFQATT, CDR2 SNEGSKA (reference sequence). This CDR3 reads CSALVAATDTQYF. DNA of the CDR3: TGCAGTGCGCTGGTAGCGGCCACAGATACGCAGTATTTT.

V and J are TRBV28 and TRBJ2-1; 7 nucleotides match TRBD2. This CDR3 has 16 amino acids. The V gene's germline CDR1 is MDHEN and CDR2 SYDVKM. Losses at the gene ends were 8 bases for V and 8 bases for J; bases not matched to a gene: 18. CDR3 bases: TGTGCCAGCTTAAAAGCGGGGCCCGGGAGTGTGGATGAGCAGTTCTTC. Protein sequence: CASLKAGPGSVDEQFF.

This clonotype was detected only a few times. The J gene is TRBJ1-2, the V gene TRBV28; D is possibly TRBD1 (5 bases). Trimming removed 8 bases from V and 0 bases from J, with 10 bases in between. Per the germline V gene, CDR1 is MDHEN and CDR2 is SYDVKM. The CDR3 has 13 residues. As DNA, the CDR3 is TGTGCCAGCGGGGACGGAGCTAACTATGGCTACACCTTC. It translates to CASGDGANYGYTF.

This clonotype was found many times. In nucleotides, the CDR3 is TGTGCCAGCAGATTAACCGGGACAGGGATCTACGAGCAGTACTTC. Translating gives CASRLTGTGIYEQYF. The chain combines TRBV28 with TRBJ2-7; 9 nucleotides match TRBD1. CDR1 is MDHEN, CDR2 SYDVKM, per germline. The CDR3 is 15 residues long. V shed 6 bases, J shed 3 bases, and the junction held 9 bases outside the gene matches.

This clonotype came up many times. The V call is TRBV7-8, the J call TRBJ2-7, with 8 bases lining up with TRBD1. Germline V gene lookup returns CDR1 SGHVS and CDR2 FQNEAQ. The CDR3 runs 14 residues. J was trimmed by 4 bases and V by 4 bases; bases with no gene match: 6. DNA for the CDR3: TGTGCCAGCAGCTCCCAGGGGGCGAGGTACGAGCAGTACTTC. Protein product: CASSSQGARYEQYF. Supplemented by reference TRBV7-8 and TRBJ2-7, the full variable domain reads GAGVSQSPRYKVAKRGQDVALRCDPISGHVSLFWYQQALGQGPEFLTYFQNEAQLDKSGLPSDRFFAERPEGSVSTLKIQRTQQEDSAVYLCASSSQGARYEQYFGPGTRLTVT.

This clonotype was counted at least ten times. The chain is built from TRBV6-1 and TRBJ1-5; D remains ambiguous. This CDR3 is 15 amino acids long. V lost 5 bases, J lost 3 bases, and 14 bases lay in between. From germline, CDR1 is MNHNS and CDR2 SASEGT. CDR3 residues: CASSLDEGPNQPQHF. In nucleotides, the CDR3 is TGTGCCAGCAGTTTGGATGAAGGGCCCAATCAGCCCCAGCATTTT.

This clonotype was seen only a few times. The chain employs TRBV4-1 and TRBJ1-1; D is perhaps TRBD1 (6 bases). CDR3 length equals 14 residues. Germline V gene lookup returns CDR1 MGHRA and CDR2 YSYEKL. The V end was cut by 0 bases, the J end by 3 bases, with 8 bases between. This CDR3 reads CASSQEDSYTEAFF. The CDR3 nucleotides read TGCGCCAGCAGCCAAGAGGACAGCTACACTGAAGCTTTCTTT.

This clonotype was counted ten times or more. The V and J genes are TRBV6-1 and TRBJ1-5, with unresolved D. Germline lookup yields CDR1 MNHNS and CDR2 SASEGT. The CDR3 has 16 residues. V shed 8 bases and J shed 3 bases, with 20 bases lying between them. CDR3 sequence reads: CASGSQVGSLNQPQHF. Written as DNA, the CDR3 is TGTGCCAGCGGTTCCCAGGTCGGGTCCCTCAATCAGCCCCAGCATTTT.

The sample holds many counts of this clonotype. V and J are TRBV7-9 and TRBJ1-2; D might be TRBD1 (6 bases). Trimming took off 1 base at V and 6 bases at J, with 15 bases between the two ends. The CDR3 contains 15 residues. Looked up from germline, CDR1 is SEHNR and CDR2 is FQNEAQ (reference sequence). The CDR3 DNA reads as TGTGCCAGCAGCTTAGGTATTGCGGGGGCGCATGGCTACACCTTC. Its protein is CASSLGIAGAHGYTF.

The V call is TRBV11-2, the J call TRBJ1-2; a weak D match, TRBD1 (6 bases). The germline V gene encodes CDR1 SGHAT and CDR2 FQNNGV. V was pared by 5 bases and J by 2 bases, with 21 bases between. The CDR3 is 17 residues long. The CDR3 DNA is TGTGCCAGCAGCCTGGGGGGTTACAGGGCGAGCAACTATGGCTACACCTTC. Residues: CASSLGGYRASNYGYTF.

This clonotype was counted at least ten times. The chain combines TRBV2 with TRBJ2-1, with a possible D match to TRBD2 (6 bases). V was pared by 0 bases and J by 6 bases, with 15 bases between. This CDR3 spans 16 amino acids. CDR1 is SNHLY, CDR2 FYNNEI, per germline. CDR3 nucleotides: TGTGCCAGCAGTGAAGCGCTTGGAGGGTTACTCAATGAGCAGTTCTTC. Its protein product is CASSEALGGLLNEQFF.

This clonotype has at least ten counts. The gene calls are TRBV29-1 and TRBJ2-5, with 7 bases that match TRBD2. The CDR3 sequence is 12 residues long. Germline trimming cut 7 bases from V and 3 bases from J; bases unmatched to any gene: 5. CDR1 and CDR2 from the germline V gene are SQVTM and ANQGSEA. The CDR3 DNA reads TGCAGCGCCGGGACTACTGAAGAGACCCAGTACTTC. Protein product: CSAGTTEETQYF.

The rearrangement uses TRBV19 and TRBJ2-1; D perhaps matches TRBD1 (7 bases). Germline V gene sequence: CDR1 LNHDA, CDR2 SQIVND (reference sequence). V shed 1 base and J shed 3 bases, with 10 bases lying between them. This CDR3 contains 15 residues. The CDR3 DNA reads as TGTGCCAGTAGTATAGGCGGGACAGACTACAATGAGCAGTTCTTC. This codes for CASSIGGTDYNEQFF.

This clonotype was seen ten or more times. CDR3 DNA: TGTGCCTGGAAAGGGACAGGAGCCTATGGCTACACCTTC. Its protein is CAWKGTGAYGYTF. This chain joins TRBV30 and TRBJ1-2, with 8 nucleotides matching TRBD1. The germline gives CDR1 GTSNPN, CDR2 SVGIG (reference sequence). The CDR3 runs 13 residues. V lost 4 bases to trimming and J lost 4 bases; unmatched junction nucleotides: 5.

The V call is TRBV10-2, the J call TRBJ2-1; D unclear. CDR3 length: 12 amino acids. The V gene lost 7 bases and the J gene lost 5 bases, with 9 bases spanning the gap. Germline-derived CDR1 and CDR2 are WSHSY and SAAADI. CDR3 in amino acids: CASNPGNNEQFF. The CDR3, as DNA: TGCGCCAGCAACCCGGGCAACAATGAGCAGTTCTTC.

The chain recombines TRBV28 with TRBJ2-3, with TRBD1 matching 9 bases. V trimming: 3 bases; J trimming: 0 bases; junction bases outside the gene matches: 7. The length of the CDR3 is 17 residues. CDR1 MDHEN and CDR2 SYDVKM come from the germline V gene. DNA for the CDR3: TGTGCCAGCAGTTTGGGACAGGGATTTGGTAGCACAGATACGCAGTATTTT. It codes for CASSLGQGFGSTDTQYF. The variable domain in full, completed from reference TRBV28 and TRBJ2-3, reads DVKVTQSSRYLVKRTGEKVFLECVQDMDHENMFWYRQDPGLGLRLIYFSYDVKMKEKGDIPEGYSVSREKKERFSLILESASTNQTSMYLCASSLGQGFGSTDTQYFGPGTRLTVL.

This clonotype appeared a few times. J is TRBJ2-7 and V is TRBV20-1, with TRBD2 matching over 11 bases. This CDR3 spans 13 amino acids. Germline-derived CDR1 and CDR2 are DFQATT and SNEGSKA (reference sequence). J gave up 4 bases and V 6 bases, and 5 bases lay outside the gene matches. The CDR3 coding sequence is TGCAGTGCCGAGACTAGCGGGACTTACGAGCAGTACTTC. Translated, it gives CSAETSGTYEQYF.

Many counts were recorded for this clonotype. The chain is built from TRBV6-2 or TRBV6-3 and TRBJ2-7; 9 bases fit TRBD1. Germline V gives CDR1 MNHEY, CDR2 SVGEGT. CDR3 length equals 14 residues. The V segment lost 8 bases and the J segment 8 bases; nucleotides outside the gene matches: 13. CDR3 in amino acids: CASSPGQGRLKQYF. As DNA, the CDR3 is TGTGCCAGCTCTCCGGGACAGGGACGACTTAAGCAGTACTTC.

Turning to this clonotype: A read error may be the cause here, since a much bigger clone is one base away. This chain connects TRBV27 to TRBJ2-7, with 8 bases fitting TRBD1. The CDR3 runs 15 residues. Germline V gene sequence: CDR1 MNHEY, CDR2 SMNVEV (reference sequence). The CDR3 protein is CASSSIQGDAYEQCF. The CDR3, as DNA: TGTGCCAGCAGTTCTATACAGGGGGACGCCTACGAGCAGTGCTTC.

Notes on this clonotype: A much larger clone lies a single base off, so this may be a read error. The chain employs TRBV7-6 and TRBJ1-1; no definite D call. Germline assignment: CDR1 SGHVS and CDR2 FNYEAQ. CDR3 size: 13 residues. In DNA form, the CDR3 reads TGTACCAGCAGCCCCGGAATAGTGACTGAAGCTTTCTTT. This sequence encodes CTSSPGIVTEAFF.

V and J are TRBV28 and TRBJ2-1; 9 nucleotides match TRBD2. J lost 4 bases, V lost 11 bases, and 12 bases had no gene match. CDR3 size: 15 residues. Germline CDR1 and CDR2: MDHEN and SYDVKM. The DNA of the CDR3 is TGTGCCTGGCGGGGGGGGGGAGCCACGTACAATGAGCAGTTCTTC. As protein: CAWRGGGATYNEQFF. The entire variable domain, with the rest obtained from reference TRBV28 and TRBJ2-1, is as follows: DVKVTQSSRYLVKRTGEKVFLECVQDMDHENMFWYRQDPGLGLRLIYFSYDVKMKEKGDIPEGYSVSREKKERFSLILESASTNQTSMYLCAWRGGGATYNEQFFGPGTRLTVL.

This chain links TRBV13 with TRBJ1-2; D is unresolved. The CDR3 is 15 amino acids. Germline CDR1 and CDR2: PRHDT and FYEKMQ (reference sequence). Trimming cost V 5 bases and J 2 bases, with 15 bases left between them. Here the CDR3 reads CASSALVTGNYGYTF. In DNA, the CDR3 is TGTGCCAGCAGCGCCCTAGTAACGGGCAACTATGGCTACACCTTC.